Here is one T cell receptor (beta chain) with its context. This CDR3 is 15 amino acids long. The germline V gene has CDR1 SQVTM and CDR2 ANQGSEA. Trimming removed 6 bases at V and 2 bases at J, with 14 bases between. The sample comes from a study of blood T cell repertoires in COVID-19. Study as a whole: PBMCs, B-cell-depleted T cells, or T cells were the source of the cDNA or gDNA that made up the material.

Methods used by the authors: Estimates of nucleated cell counts were drawn from the amplification of reference gene primers. This table comes from immunoSEQ multiplex PCR, and its TCRdb copy is limited to in-frame clones, with some not included. V, J and clone size reflect that table, while D and trimming were determined from the DNA. This table holds about 170,000 clones, about four fifths found once. The clonotype comes from a woman aged 80 or over with COVID-19, enrolled during active disease. This rearrangement joins TRBV29-1 to TRBJ2-6; D is possibly TRBD1 (6 bases). The material sequenced was peripheral blood. This CDR3 is CSVETGSAGANVLTF. CDR3 DNA sequence: TGCAGCGTAGAAACAGGGTCAGCTGGGGCCAACGTCCTGACTTTC.